Described below is a single T cell receptor (beta chain) sequence and its context. Its specificity is not known. This entry comes from a study of T cell repertoires in cytomegalovirus infection. Study information: Public TCR beta signatures indicated both CMV infection and matching HLA type.

TCRdb analysed the reads with MiXCR anew, one entry per CDR3 protein. The data hold fewer than 650,000 distinct CDR3 sequences, with 40% observed a single time. Study-wide findings and caveats: HLA-C-restricted, CMV-specific TCR beta clonotypes were dominant ex vivo.

Trimming stripped 5 bases from V and 1 base from J, with 14 bases between. The CDR3 is 16 residues long. Germline V gives CDR1 SGHTA, CDR2 FQGNSA. The V call is TRBV7-2, the J call TRBJ2-2, with D maybe TRBD1 (6 bases). The clonotype originates from a human donor in good health (CMV status not recorded). Some clones in this sample may be carry-over from other donors' samples. The sample consisted of cultured PBMCs, taken from culture after CMV antigen stimulation. The CDR3 region is CASSPNRDGNTGELFF. CDR3 DNA sequence: TGTGCCAGCAGCCCCAACAGGGATGGGAACACCGGGGAGCTGTTTTTT.